This TCR beta chain was retrieved from a study of CD8+CD57+ T cells in acquired aplastic anemia. Study-wide context: When averaged, DNA from sorted CD4+ and CD8+ cells came to about 3 ug.

At least ten counts were recorded for this clonotype. Its matching antigen is unknown. Germline CDR1 MGHDK, CDR2 SYGVNS. CDR3 length equals 12 residues. Trimming removed 2 bases at V and 9 bases at J, with 7 bases between. CD8+CD57+ cell expansion had been shown by flow cytometry in patients chosen for sequencing. Each patient gave a blood sample that was collected before any therapy had been received. Investigators profiled TCR beta VDJ and CDR3 from genomic DNA template. From the reads, TCRdb called clonotypes with MiXCR, one entry per CDR3 protein. The table has 400,000 to 600,000 distinct CDR3 sequences, under 40% seen once. Study-level findings and limits: Statistical testing detected no significant gap in CD8+ Simpson's diversity between patients and controls. There were twenty-nine CD8+ CDR3 sequences that occurred in both patients and controls.

This clonotype was sampled from a human donor with aplastic anemia. The sequenced material came from sorted CD4+, CD8+, or CD8+CD57+ T cells (not recorded which) from PBMCs. The chain combines TRBV25-1 with TRBJ2-2; no reliable D call. This CDR3 is CASSEGIRELFF. DNA of the CDR3: TGTGCCAGCAGTGAAGGTATCAGGGAGCTGTTTTTT.